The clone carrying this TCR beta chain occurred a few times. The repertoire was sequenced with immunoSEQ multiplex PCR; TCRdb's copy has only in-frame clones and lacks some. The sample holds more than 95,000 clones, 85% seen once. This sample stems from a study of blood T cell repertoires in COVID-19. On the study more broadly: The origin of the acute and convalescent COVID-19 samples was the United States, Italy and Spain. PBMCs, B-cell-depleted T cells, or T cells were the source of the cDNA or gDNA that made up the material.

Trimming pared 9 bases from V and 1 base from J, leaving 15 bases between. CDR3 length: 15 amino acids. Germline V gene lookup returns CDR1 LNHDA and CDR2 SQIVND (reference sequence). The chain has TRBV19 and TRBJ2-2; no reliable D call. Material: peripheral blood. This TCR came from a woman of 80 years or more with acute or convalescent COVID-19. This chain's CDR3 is CASAKDTLNTGELFF. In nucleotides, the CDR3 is TGTGCCAGCGCAAAAGACACCTTGAACACCGGGGAGCTGTTTTTT.